These T cell receptor beta chains were read from a single sample in a study of blood T cell repertoires in COVID-19. The table came from immunoSEQ multiplex PCR; TCRdb's copy has only in-frame clones and leaves some out. The table has roughly 190,000 clones, approximately 90% seen once. The sequencing sample was made of peripheral blood. These receptor sequences come from a woman between 40 and 55 years old who had recovered from COVID-19. Both conserved end residues are part of each CDR3. The D gene is left open where the match is weak. Clone size is shown for a subset of rows, as once, few, many or a class of expanded clone.

>TRBJ2-1|TRBV28|NA|TRBD2
CASTKLAGVGNEQFF
TGTGCCAGCACGAAGCTCGCGGGAGTGGGCAATGAGCAGTTCTTC
>TRBJ1-2|TRBV12-3/TRBV12-4|NA|NA
CATTPTGNYGYTF
TGTGCCACCACCCCGACTGGAAACTATGGCTACACCTTC
>TRBJ1-1|TRBV13|NA|NA
CASSLTGWVRSGRHNTEAFF
TGTGCCAGCAGCTTAACTGGGTGGGTTCGATCGGGGAGACATAACACTGAAGCTTTCTTT
>TRBJ1-1|TRBV6-5|NA|NA
CASQGWGSDTEAFF
TGTGCCAGCCAAGGATGGGGCTCTGACACTGAAGCTTTCTTT
>TRBJ2-7|TRBV2|NA|TRBD2
CASRGLAGSSYEQYF
TGTGCCAGCAGGGGACTAGCGGGTAGCTCCTACGAGCAGTACTTC
>TRBJ2-5|TRBV19|NA|NA
CASSIDSYDRGLKETQYF
TGTGCCAGTAGTATAGATTCCTACGATAGGGGCCTGAAAGAGACCCAGTACTTC
>TRBJ1-2|TRBV5-1|NA|NA
CASSPGGGGAFDGYTF
TGCGCCAGCAGCCCCGGAGGCGGGGGGGCCTTCGATGGCTACACCTTC
>TRBJ2-3|TRBV5-1|NA|NA
CASSIGASPDTQYF
TGCGCCAGCAGCATAGGGGCCAGTCCAGATACGCAGTATTTT
>TRBJ2-5|TRBV5-6|NA|TRBD2
CASSWGGGDQETQYF
TGTGCCAGCAGCTGGGGCGGGGGGGACCAAGAGACCCAGTACTTC
>TRBJ1-4|TRBV3-1/TRBV3-2|NA|NA
CASSHRGGGEKLFF
TGTGCCAGCAGCCACCGCGGGGGAGGGGAAAAACTGTTTTTT
>TRBJ1-5|TRBV10-2|few|TRBD1
CASSPGQFNQPQHF
TGCGCCAGCAGTCCGGGACAGTTCAATCAGCCCCAGCATTTT
>TRBJ1-2|TRBV7-8|NA|NA
CASSLVEEGHYGYTF
TGTGCCAGCAGCTTAGTGGAGGAGGGGCACTATGGCTACACCTTC
>TRBJ2-3|TRBV7-9|NA|TRBD2
CASSLFLAGGADTQYF
TGTGCCAGCAGCTTATTCCTAGCGGGAGGAGCAGATACGCAGTATTTT
>TRBJ2-7|TRBV10-3|NA|NA
CAIGSEQYF
TGTGCCATCGGGAGCGAGCAGTACTTC
>TRBJ2-1|TRBV5-1|NA|TRBD2
CASSSGPGGVQFF
TGCGCCAGCAGCTCGGGACCGGGAGGAGTGCAGTTCTTC
>TRBJ2-7|TRBV7-8|NA|TRBD2
CASSPGTSDEQYF
TGTGCCAGCAGCCCGGGGACTAGCGACGAGCAGTACTTC
>TRBJ2-5|TRBV19|NA|TRBD1
CASNRGLRQGQETQYF
TGTGCCAGCAACCGAGGGCTCCGACAGGGGCAAGAGACCCAGTACTTC
>TRBJ2-1|TRBV5-6|NA|TRBD2
CASSRTSGRWSYNEQFF
TGTGCCAGCAGCAGGACTAGCGGGAGATGGTCCTACAATGAGCAGTTCTTC
>TRBJ1-1|TRBV29-1|NA|NA
CSGTDTANTEAFF
TGCAGCGGGACAGACACAGCGAACACTGAAGCTTTCTTT
>TRBJ1-4|TRBV5-1|NA|NA
CASSFRGSDEKLFF
TGCGCCAGCAGCTTTCGCGGGTCGGATGAAAAACTGTTTTTT
>TRBJ2-3|TRBV6-1|NA|NA
CASSGLEGIVGTDTQYF
TGTGCCAGCAGTGGTTTAGAGGGAATAGTAGGCACAGATACGCAGTATTTT
>TRBJ2-7|TRBV4-2|NA|TRBD1
CASSQAAGGEREQYF
TGTGCCAGCAGCCAAGCGGCAGGGGGCGAGAGGGAGCAGTACTTC
>TRBJ1-2|TRBV2|NA|TRBD1
CASSDAARGAYGYTF
TGTGCCAGCAGTGATGCGGCCAGGGGGGCCTATGGCTACACCTTC
>TRBJ1-3|TRBV19|NA|NA
CASSISGHRSGNTIYF
TGTGCCAGTAGTATCTCAGGACATCGCTCTGGAAACACCATATATTTT
>TRBJ2-5|TRBV9|NA|TRBD2
CASSVDGAAGEETQYF
TGTGCCAGCAGCGTAGATGGTGCAGCGGGAGAAGAGACCCAGTACTTC
>TRBJ1-2|TRBV10-3|NA|NA
CAISPDSPIEGYTF
TGTGCCATCAGTCCGGACAGTCCTATTGAGGGCTACACCTTC
>TRBJ2-7|TRBV19|NA|NA
CASSQWGSVSYEQYF
TGTGCCAGTAGTCAATGGGGTAGCGTCTCCTACGAGCAGTACTTC
>TRBJ2-1|TRBV5-1|once|TRBD2
CASSLGQREADEQFF
TGCGCCAGCAGCTTGGGCCAGCGGGAGGCGGATGAGCAGTTCTTC
>TRBJ2-1|TRBV7-8|NA|TRBD2
CASSSKREPHNEQFF
TGTGCCAGCAGTTCTAAGCGGGAACCCCACAATGAGCAGTTCTTC
>TRBJ2-3|TRBV3-1/TRBV3-2|NA|NA
CASSQGGAGLSTDTQYF
TGTGCCAGCAGCCAAGGTGGTGCAGGCCTGAGCACAGATACGCAGTATTTT
>TRBJ2-3|TRBV5-6|NA|NA
CASSVPGLGQYF
TGTGCCAGCAGCGTACCGGGACTCGGGCAGTATTTT
>TRBJ2-7|TRBV5-6|NA|NA
CASSLVGATSYEQYF
TGTGCCAGCAGCTTGGTGGGGGCTACCTCCTACGAGCAGTACTTC